These T cell receptor beta chains were read from a single sample in a study of OX40 agonist ivuxolimab in advanced cancers. Clones were read by immunoSEQ multiplex PCR, and TCRdb kept only the in-frame ones, dropping some. The sample carries over 55,000 clones, around 83% recorded once. This specimen consisted of CD4+ or CD8+ T cells sorted from blood, obtained in a trial of the OX40 agonist ivuxolimab. Source of these receptors: an adult with an advanced solid tumor such as melanoma, head and neck, liver or kidney cancer. CDR3s include the opening cysteine and the closing phenylalanine or tryptophan.

j_gene: TRBJ2-5
v_gene: TRBV19
CDR3aa: CASSLRARSQETQYF

j_gene: TRBJ2-2
v_gene: TRBV4-2
CDR3aa: CASSQGLGQGKEGAGELFF

j_gene: TRBJ1-3
v_gene: TRBV5-1
CDR3aa: CASSLWGTGTSGNTIYF

j_gene: TRBJ1-6
v_gene: TRBV7-2
CDR3aa: CASSLSPAGYNSPLHF

j_gene: TRBJ1-2
v_gene: TRBV5-1
CDR3aa: CASRTLPDGNYGYTF

j_gene: TRBJ2-2
v_gene: TRBV7-9
CDR3aa: CASSLRGGTGTGELFF

j_gene: TRBJ2-1
v_gene: TRBV5-1
CDR3aa: CASSFLNNEQFF

j_gene: TRBJ2-3
v_gene: TRBV19
CDR3aa: CASSIEGQSTDTQYF

j_gene: TRBJ1-1
v_gene: TRBV6-1
CDR3aa: CASSGRKPGTGLEAFF

j_gene: TRBJ1-4
v_gene: TRBV6-1
CDR3aa: CASSGTGNNEKLFF

j_gene: TRBJ1-2
v_gene: TRBV6-9
CDR3aa: CASSEVAQAHGYTF

j_gene: TRBJ2-3
v_gene: TRBV28
CDR3aa: CASSSGLVGDTQYF

j_gene: TRBJ1-2
v_gene: TRBV5-3
CDR3aa: CAKRGEINYGYTF

j_gene: TRBJ2-5
v_gene: TRBV28
CDR3aa: CASSYVRGQTYQETQYF

j_gene: TRBJ1-1
v_gene: TRBV12-5
CDR3aa: CASGFTSTGGTEAFF

j_gene: TRBJ2-7
v_gene: TRBV28
CDR3aa: CASSSLPSDANYEQYF

j_gene: TRBJ1-1
v_gene: TRBV2
CDR3aa: CAAKQGVGTEAFF

j_gene: TRBJ2-5
v_gene: TRBV5-1
CDR3aa: CASSHLGLRQGTKETQYF

j_gene: TRBJ1-4
v_gene: TRBV5-1
CDR3aa: CASSSWGAGRVSEKLFF

j_gene: TRBJ2-1
v_gene: TRBV4-1
CDR3aa: CASSVVGLASDEQFF

j_gene: TRBJ2-7
v_gene: TRBV5-4
CDR3aa: CASSPPGEPYEQYF

j_gene: TRBJ2-1
v_gene: TRBV5-1
CDR3aa: CASSLQSLTGNEQFF

j_gene: TRBJ1-5
v_gene: TRBV19
CDR3aa: CASSIVEINQPQHF

j_gene: TRBJ1-1
v_gene: TRBV6-9
CDR3aa: CATARRTEAFF

j_gene: TRBJ1-5
v_gene: TRBV14
CDR3aa: CASSQGGQPQHF

j_gene: TRBJ2-3
v_gene: TRBV11-2
CDR3aa: CASSQDRGVDTQYF

j_gene: TRBJ2-7
v_gene: TRBV14
CDR3aa: CASSRRQNSYEQYF

j_gene: TRBJ2-2
v_gene: TRBV7-3
CDR3aa: CASTPGGWNTGELFF

j_gene: TRBJ1-4
v_gene: TRBV19
CDR3aa: CASSNNRVTNEKLFF

j_gene: TRBJ1-1
v_gene: TRBV13
CDR3aa: CASSLRSQGITEAFF

j_gene: TRBJ2-2
v_gene: TRBV5-1
CDR3aa: CASSLGTGSYTGELFF

j_gene: TRBJ1-2
v_gene: TRBV6-1
CDR3aa: CASSEQLYGYTF

j_gene: TRBJ1-5
v_gene: TRBV6-1
CDR3aa: CASRMTDNQPQHF

j_gene: TRBJ1-1
v_gene: TRBV5-1
CDR3aa: CASRPGPLNTEAFF

j_gene: TRBJ1-4
v_gene: TRBV9
CDR3aa: CASSVGRGATNEKLFF

j_gene: TRBJ2-7
v_gene: TRBV2
CDR3aa: CASNRQESYEQYF

j_gene: TRBJ1-4
v_gene: TRBV5-6
CDR3aa: CASSLFRDNAGKLFF

j_gene: TRBJ2-3
v_gene: TRBV14
CDR3aa: CASSQGGGTDTQYF

j_gene: TRBJ1-1
v_gene: TRBV10-2
CDR3aa: CASTMTPLGTEAFF

j_gene: TRBJ1-5
v_gene: TRBV9
CDR3aa: CASSVEEGQGAQHF

j_gene: TRBJ1-2
v_gene: TRBV6-6
CDR3aa: CASTLDRVVGYTF

j_gene: TRBJ2-4
v_gene: TRBV11-2
CDR3aa: CASSPTLGGGGKNIQYF

j_gene: TRBJ1-5
v_gene: TRBV14
CDR3aa: CASSQTGGQPQHF

j_gene: TRBJ2-3
v_gene: TRBV29-1
CDR3aa: CSVAASGTDTQYF

j_gene: TRBJ1-2
v_gene: TRBV18
CDR3aa: CATTPIRTVTNYGYTF